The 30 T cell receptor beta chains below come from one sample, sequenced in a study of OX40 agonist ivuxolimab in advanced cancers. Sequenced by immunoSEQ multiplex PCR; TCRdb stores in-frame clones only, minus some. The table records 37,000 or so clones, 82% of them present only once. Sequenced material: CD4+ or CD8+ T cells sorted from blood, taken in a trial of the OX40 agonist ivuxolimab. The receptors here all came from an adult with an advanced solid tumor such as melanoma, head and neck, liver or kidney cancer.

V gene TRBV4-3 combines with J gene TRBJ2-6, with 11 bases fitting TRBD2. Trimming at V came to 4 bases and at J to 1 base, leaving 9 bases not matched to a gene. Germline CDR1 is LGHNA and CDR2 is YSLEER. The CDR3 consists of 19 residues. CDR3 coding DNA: TGCGCCAGCAGCCCCGACTCTGTAGCGGGGGGGTCTGGGGCCAACGTCCTGACTTTC. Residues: CASSPDSVAGGSGANVLTF.

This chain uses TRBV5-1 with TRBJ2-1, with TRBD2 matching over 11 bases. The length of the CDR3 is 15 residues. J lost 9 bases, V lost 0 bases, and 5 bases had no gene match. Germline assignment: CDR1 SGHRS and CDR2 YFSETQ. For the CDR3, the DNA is TGCGCCAGCAGCTTGGTAGCGGGGGGGTCCGTTGAGCAGTTCTTC. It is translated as CASSLVAGGSVEQFF.

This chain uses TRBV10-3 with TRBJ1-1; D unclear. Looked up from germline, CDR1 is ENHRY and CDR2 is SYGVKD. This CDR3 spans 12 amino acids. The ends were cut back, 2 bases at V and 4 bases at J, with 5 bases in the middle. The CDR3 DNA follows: TGTGCCATCAGTGAGAGGTCCACTGAAGCTTTCTTT. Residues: CAISERSTEAFF.

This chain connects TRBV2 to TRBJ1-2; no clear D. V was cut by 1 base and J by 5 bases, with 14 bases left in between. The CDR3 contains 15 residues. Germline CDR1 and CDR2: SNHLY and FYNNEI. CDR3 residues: CASSEVEGRRYGYTF. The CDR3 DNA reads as TGTGCCAGCAGTGAAGTTGAAGGGCGCAGGTATGGCTACACCTTC.

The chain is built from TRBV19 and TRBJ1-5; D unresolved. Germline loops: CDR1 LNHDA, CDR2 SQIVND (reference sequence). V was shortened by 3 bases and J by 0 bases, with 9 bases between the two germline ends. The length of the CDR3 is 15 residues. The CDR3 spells CASSIAWSSNQPQHF. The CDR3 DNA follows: TGTGCCAGTAGTATCGCGTGGAGTAGCAATCAGCCCCAGCATTTT.

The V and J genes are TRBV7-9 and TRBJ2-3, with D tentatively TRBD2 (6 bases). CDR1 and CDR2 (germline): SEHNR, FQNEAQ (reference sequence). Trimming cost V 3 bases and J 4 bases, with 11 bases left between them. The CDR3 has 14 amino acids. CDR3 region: CASSLLGDSDTQYF. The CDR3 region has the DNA TGTGCCAGCAGCTTGCTTGGGGACTCAGATACGCAGTATTTT. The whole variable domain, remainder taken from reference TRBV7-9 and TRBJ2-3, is DTGVSQNPRHKITKRGQNVTFRCDPISEHNRLYWYRQTLGQGPEFLTYFQNEAQLEKSRLLSDRFSAERPKGSFSTLEIQRTEQGDSAMYLCASSLLGDSDTQYFGPGTRLTVL.

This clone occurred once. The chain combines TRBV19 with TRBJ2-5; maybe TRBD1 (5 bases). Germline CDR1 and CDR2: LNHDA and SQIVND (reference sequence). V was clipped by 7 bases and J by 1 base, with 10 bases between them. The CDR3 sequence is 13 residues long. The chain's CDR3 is CASTPTGQETQYF. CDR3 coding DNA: TGTGCCAGTACGCCCACAGGCCAAGAGACCCAGTACTTC.

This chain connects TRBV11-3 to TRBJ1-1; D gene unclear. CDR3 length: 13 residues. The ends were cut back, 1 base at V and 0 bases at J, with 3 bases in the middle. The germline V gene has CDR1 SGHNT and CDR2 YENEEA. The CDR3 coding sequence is TGTGCCAGCAGCTTAGGTGTGAACACTGAAGCTTTCTTT. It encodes CASSLGVNTEAFF.

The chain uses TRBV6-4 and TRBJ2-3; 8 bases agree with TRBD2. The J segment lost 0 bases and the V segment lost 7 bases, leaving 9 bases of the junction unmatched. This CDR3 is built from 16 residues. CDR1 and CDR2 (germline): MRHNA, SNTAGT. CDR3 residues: CASKVRAGVSTDTQYF. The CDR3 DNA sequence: TGTGCCAGCAAAGTCAGAGCGGGGGTGAGCACAGATACGCAGTATTTT.

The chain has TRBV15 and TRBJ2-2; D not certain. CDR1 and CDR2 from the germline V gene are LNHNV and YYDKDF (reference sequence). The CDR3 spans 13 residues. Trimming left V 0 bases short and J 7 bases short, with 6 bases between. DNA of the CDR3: TGTGCCACCAGCAGAGAAATACGCGGGGAGCTGTTTTTT. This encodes CATSREIRGELFF.

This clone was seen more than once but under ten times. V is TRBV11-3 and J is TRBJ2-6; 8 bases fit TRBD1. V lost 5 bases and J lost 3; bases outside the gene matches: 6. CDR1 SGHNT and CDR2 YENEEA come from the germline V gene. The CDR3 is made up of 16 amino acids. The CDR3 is CASSGEQGDGANVLTF. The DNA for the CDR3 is TGTGCCAGCAGCGGGGAACAGGGGGATGGGGCCAACGTCCTGACTTTC.

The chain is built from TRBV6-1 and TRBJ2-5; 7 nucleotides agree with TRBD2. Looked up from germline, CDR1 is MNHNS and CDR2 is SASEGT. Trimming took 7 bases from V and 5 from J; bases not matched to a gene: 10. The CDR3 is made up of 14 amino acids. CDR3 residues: CASTPRGVTETQYF. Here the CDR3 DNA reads TGTGCCAGCACCCCCCGGGGGGTGACGGAGACCCAGTACTTC.

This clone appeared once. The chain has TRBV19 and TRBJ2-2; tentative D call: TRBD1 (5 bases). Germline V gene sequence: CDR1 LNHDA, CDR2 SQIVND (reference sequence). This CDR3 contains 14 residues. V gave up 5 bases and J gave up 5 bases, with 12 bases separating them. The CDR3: CASSPRQITGELFF. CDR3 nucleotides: TGTGCCAGTAGTCCCAGACAGATAACCGGGGAGCTGTTTTTT.

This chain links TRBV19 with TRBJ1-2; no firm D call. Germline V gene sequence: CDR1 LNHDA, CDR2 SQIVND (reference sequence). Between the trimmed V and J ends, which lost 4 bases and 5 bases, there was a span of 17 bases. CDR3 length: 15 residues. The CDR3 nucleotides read TGTGCCAGTAGTACTTTGGCGGTTACGGTATATGGCTACACCTTC. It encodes CASSTLAVTVYGYTF.

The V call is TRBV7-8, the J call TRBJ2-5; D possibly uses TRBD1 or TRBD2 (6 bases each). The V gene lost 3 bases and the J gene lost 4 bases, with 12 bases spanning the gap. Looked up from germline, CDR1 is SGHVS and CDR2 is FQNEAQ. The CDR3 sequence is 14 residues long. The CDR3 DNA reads TGTGCCAGCAGCTTGAGGCGGGACACAGAGACCCAGTACTTC. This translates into CASSLRRDTETQYF.

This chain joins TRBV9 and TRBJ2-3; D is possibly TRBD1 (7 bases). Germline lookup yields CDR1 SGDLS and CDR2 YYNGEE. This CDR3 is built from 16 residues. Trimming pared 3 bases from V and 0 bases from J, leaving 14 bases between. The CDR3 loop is CASSAWGDRSTDTQYF. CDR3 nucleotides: TGTGCCAGCAGCGCTTGGGGGGACAGAAGCACAGATACGCAGTATTTT.

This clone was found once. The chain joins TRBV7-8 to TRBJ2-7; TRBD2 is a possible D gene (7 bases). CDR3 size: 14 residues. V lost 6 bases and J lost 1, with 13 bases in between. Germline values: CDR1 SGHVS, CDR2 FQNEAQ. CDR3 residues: CASRGGGRSYEQYF. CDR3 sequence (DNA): TGTGCCAGCAGAGGGGGGGGCCGATCCTACGAGCAGTACTTC.

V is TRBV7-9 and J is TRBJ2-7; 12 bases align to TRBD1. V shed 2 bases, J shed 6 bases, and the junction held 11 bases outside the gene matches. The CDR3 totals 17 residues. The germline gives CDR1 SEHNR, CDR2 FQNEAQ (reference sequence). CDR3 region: CASSLWLSGTGGSEQYF. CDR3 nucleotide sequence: TGTGCCAGCAGCTTATGGCTGTCCGGGACAGGGGGCTCCGAGCAGTACTTC.

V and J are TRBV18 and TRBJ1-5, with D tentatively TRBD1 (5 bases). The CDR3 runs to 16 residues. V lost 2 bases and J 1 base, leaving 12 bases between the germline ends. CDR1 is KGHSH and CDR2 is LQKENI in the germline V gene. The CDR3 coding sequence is TGTGCCAGCTCACCAGGGGCAGGCAGAAGCAATCAGCCCCAGCATTTT. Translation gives CASSPGAGRSNQPQHF.

The CDR3 DNA reads as TGTGCCAGCAGTTCCTGGCGACAGGGGGAAAATGGCTACACCTTC. Translation: CASSSWRQGENGYTF. The chain joins TRBV6-1 to TRBJ1-2, with 9 bases matching TRBD1. Germline V gene sequence: CDR1 MNHNS, CDR2 SASEGT. V lost 5 bases, J lost 6 bases, and 10 bases stayed unmatched. The CDR3 length is 15 residues.

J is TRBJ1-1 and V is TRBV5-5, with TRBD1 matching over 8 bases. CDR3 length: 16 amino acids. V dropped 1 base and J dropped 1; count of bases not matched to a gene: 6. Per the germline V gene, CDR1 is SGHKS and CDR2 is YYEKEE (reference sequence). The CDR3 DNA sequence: TGTGCCAGCAGCTTGTCCCCAGGGGGCAAGAACACTGAAGCTTTCTTT. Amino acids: CASSLSPGGKNTEAFF.

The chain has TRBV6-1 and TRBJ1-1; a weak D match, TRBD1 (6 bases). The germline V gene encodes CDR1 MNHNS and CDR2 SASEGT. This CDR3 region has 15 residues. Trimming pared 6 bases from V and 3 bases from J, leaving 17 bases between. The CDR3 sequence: CASRRDNRRHTEAFF. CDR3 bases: TGTGCCAGCAGGCGGGACAACCGACGGCACACTGAAGCTTTCTTT.

Here the CDR3 DNA reads TGTGCCACCAGCAGAGGTCTTCCGGGACAGGGGGCTAATGAGCAGTTCTTC. Encoded protein: CATSRGLPGQGANEQFF. The chain has TRBV15 and TRBJ2-1, with 12 bases identical to TRBD1. Germline CDR1 is LNHNV and CDR2 is YYDKDF (reference sequence). This CDR3 is built from 17 residues. J gave up 7 bases and V 1 base, and 8 bases lay outside the gene matches.

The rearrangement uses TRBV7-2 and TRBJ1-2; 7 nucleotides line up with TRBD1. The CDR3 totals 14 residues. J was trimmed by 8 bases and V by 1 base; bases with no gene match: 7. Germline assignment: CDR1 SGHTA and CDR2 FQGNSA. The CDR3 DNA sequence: TGTGCCAGCAGCTTAGGTGAGACAGGGCTCGGCTACACCTTC. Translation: CASSLGETGLGYTF.

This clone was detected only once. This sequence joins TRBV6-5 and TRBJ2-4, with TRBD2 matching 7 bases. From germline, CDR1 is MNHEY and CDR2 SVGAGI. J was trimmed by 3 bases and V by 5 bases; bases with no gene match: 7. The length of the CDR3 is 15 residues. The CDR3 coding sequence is TGTGCCAGCAGTGCGACCCTAGCGGACAAAAACATTCAGTACTTC. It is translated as CASSATLADKNIQYF.

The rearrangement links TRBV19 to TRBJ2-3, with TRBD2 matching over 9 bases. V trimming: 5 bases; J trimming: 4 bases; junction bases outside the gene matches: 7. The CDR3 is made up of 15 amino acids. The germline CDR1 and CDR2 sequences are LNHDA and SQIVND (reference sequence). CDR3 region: CASSSAGLAADTQYF. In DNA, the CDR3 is TGTGCCAGTAGTTCAGCGGGACTAGCAGCAGATACGCAGTATTTT.

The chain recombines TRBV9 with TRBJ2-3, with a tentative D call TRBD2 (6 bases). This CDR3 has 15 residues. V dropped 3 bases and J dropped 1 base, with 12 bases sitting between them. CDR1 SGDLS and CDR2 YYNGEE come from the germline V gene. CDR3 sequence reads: CASSAVGGRTDTQYF. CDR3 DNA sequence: TGTGCCAGCAGCGCGGTGGGGGGTCGCACAGATACGCAGTATTTT.

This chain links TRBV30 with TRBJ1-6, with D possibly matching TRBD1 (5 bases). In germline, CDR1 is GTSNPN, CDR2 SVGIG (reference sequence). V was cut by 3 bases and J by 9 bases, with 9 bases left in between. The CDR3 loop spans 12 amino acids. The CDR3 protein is CAWSAGTSPLHF. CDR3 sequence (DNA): TGTGCCTGGAGCGCAGGGACTTCACCCCTCCACTTT. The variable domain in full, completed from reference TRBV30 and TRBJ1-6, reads SQTIHQWPATLVQPVGSPLSLECTVEGTSNPNLYWYRQAAGRGLQLLFYSVGIGQISSEVPQNLSASRPQDRQFILSSKKLLLSDSGFYLCAWSAGTSPLHFGNGTRLTVT.

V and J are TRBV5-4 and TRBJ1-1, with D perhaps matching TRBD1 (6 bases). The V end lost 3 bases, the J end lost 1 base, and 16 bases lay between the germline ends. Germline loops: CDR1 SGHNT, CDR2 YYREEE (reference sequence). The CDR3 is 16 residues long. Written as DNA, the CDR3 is TGTGCCAGCAGCTCCTACTCCCGGGACAAGAACACTGAAGCTTTCTTT. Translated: CASSSYSRDKNTEAFF.

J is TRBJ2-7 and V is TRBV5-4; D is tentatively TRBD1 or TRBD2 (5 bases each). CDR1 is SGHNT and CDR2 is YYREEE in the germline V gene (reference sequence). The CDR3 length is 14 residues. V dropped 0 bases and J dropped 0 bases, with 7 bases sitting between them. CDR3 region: CASSLGDVSYEQYF. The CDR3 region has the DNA TGTGCCAGCAGCTTGGGGGACGTCTCCTACGAGCAGTACTTC.